A selection of T cell receptor beta chains follows, all from one sample in a study of T-cell memory formation after mild COVID-19. A single record per CDR3 protein comes from TCRdb applying MiXCR to the 5' RACE reads. In the table there are about 250,000 distinct CDR3 sequences, approximately 15% of which are singletons. The sequenced sample consisted of PBMCs or a T cell subset sorted from them (not recorded which). Receptor source: an adult woman who had mild COVID-19 (a few samples of this study predate the infection). Cell type and time point are not known. The CDR3 runs from the conserved cysteine through the conserved F or W. Fields, in order: V gene, CDR3 length, D gene, clone size, J gene, CDR3 DNA, CDR3 protein. D genes are given only for firm matches. For some rows the clone size is stated as once, few or many, or as a class when expanded; others skip it.

v_gene: TRBV5-6; len: 15; d_gene: .; abundance: few; j_gene: TRBJ2-1; CDR3nt: TGTGCCAGCAGCTCCCTTACTCTCCCCTACAATGAGCAGTTCTTC; CDR3aa: CASSSLTLPYNEQFF
v_gene: TRBV19; len: 17; d_gene: .; abundance: .; j_gene: TRBJ1-3; CDR3nt: TGTGCCAGTACATCTTCTCTGGGGCCAAACTCTGGAAACACCATATATTTT; CDR3aa: CASTSSLGPNSGNTIYF
v_gene: TRBV5-1; len: 14; d_gene: .; abundance: few; j_gene: TRBJ1-1; CDR3nt: TGCGCCAGCCAACAGGAGGTTCGCAGCACTGAAGCTTTCTTT; CDR3aa: CASQQEVRSTEAFF
v_gene: TRBV20-1; len: 12; d_gene: TRBD1; abundance: few; j_gene: TRBJ2-5; CDR3nt: TGCAGTGCTGGGACAGGGGGAGAGACCCAGTACTTC; CDR3aa: CSAGTGGETQYF
v_gene: TRBV6-2/TRBV6-3; len: 16; d_gene: .; abundance: many; j_gene: TRBJ2-1; CDR3nt: TGTGCCAGCAGTAACCCGGGACCGAGCTCCTACAATGAGCAGTTCTTC; CDR3aa: CASSNPGPSSYNEQFF
v_gene: TRBV3-1; len: 15; d_gene: .; abundance: .; j_gene: TRBJ2-3; CDR3nt: TGTGCCAGCAGCCTCGGCCTTCAACGCACAGATACGCAGTATTTT; CDR3aa: CASSLGLQRTDTQYF
v_gene: TRBV29-1; len: 15; d_gene: .; abundance: .; j_gene: TRBJ2-3; CDR3nt: TGCAGCGTTGAAGAAAGGGGGGGTAGCACAGATACGCAGTATTTT; CDR3aa: CSVEERGGSTDTQYF
v_gene: TRBV5-5; len: 14; d_gene: TRBD1; abundance: .; j_gene: TRBJ1-1; CDR3nt: TGTGCCAGCAGCTTTAGACAGGGTAACACTGAAGCTTTCTTT; CDR3aa: CASSFRQGNTEAFF
v_gene: TRBV5-5; len: 14; d_gene: TRBD1; abundance: few; j_gene: TRBJ2-3; CDR3nt: TGTGCCAGCAGCTTACAGGGGTATGGAGATACGCAGTATTTT; CDR3aa: CASSLQGYGDTQYF
v_gene: TRBV4-2; len: 16; d_gene: .; abundance: few; j_gene: TRBJ2-5; CDR3nt: TGTGCCAGCAGCCAAGATGCAGCGTCGTACCAAGAGACCCAGTACTTC; CDR3aa: CASSQDAASYQETQYF
v_gene: TRBV11-2; len: 16; d_gene: .; abundance: once; j_gene: TRBJ2-2; CDR3nt: TGTGCCAGCAGCCCGGTCCGGGGCGCGAACACCGGGGAGCTGTTTTTT; CDR3aa: CASSPVRGANTGELFF
v_gene: TRBV19; len: 15; d_gene: TRBD2; abundance: few; j_gene: TRBJ2-7; CDR3nt: TGTGCCAGTAGTATAGGGACTAGCGGGACCTACGAGCAGTACTTC; CDR3aa: CASSIGTSGTYEQYF
v_gene: TRBV20-1; len: 12; d_gene: .; abundance: few; j_gene: TRBJ1-2; CDR3nt: TGCAGTGCTACTGACGGCGGGTATGGCTACACCTTC; CDR3aa: CSATDGGYGYTF
v_gene: TRBV29-1; len: 18; d_gene: .; abundance: .; j_gene: TRBJ2-7; CDR3nt: TGCAGCGCCCGAAGGGGGAATACCGGAGGTCCCTCCTCCTACGAGCAGTACTTC; CDR3aa: CSARRGNTGGPSSYEQYF
v_gene: TRBV7-9; len: 13; d_gene: .; abundance: .; j_gene: TRBJ1-2; CDR3nt: TGTGCCAGCAGCTACCGGGACATTGATGGCTACACCTTC; CDR3aa: CASSYRDIDGYTF
v_gene: TRBV5-1; len: 13; d_gene: TRBD1; abundance: .; j_gene: TRBJ2-5; CDR3nt: TGCGCCAGCAGAACAGGGGGACAAGAGACCCAGTACTTC; CDR3aa: CASRTGGQETQYF
v_gene: TRBV7-3; len: 15; d_gene: TRBD2; abundance: .; j_gene: TRBJ2-3; CDR3nt: TGTGCCAGCAGCTTATTGGCGGGAGTAGCAGATACGCAGTATTTT; CDR3aa: CASSLLAGVADTQYF
v_gene: TRBV6-1; len: 17; d_gene: .; abundance: .; j_gene: TRBJ2-2; CDR3nt: TGTGCCAGCAGTGAAGCCCTCGGTTCCTTGAACACCGGGGAGCTGTTTTTT; CDR3aa: CASSEALGSLNTGELFF
v_gene: TRBV6-5; len: 11; d_gene: .; abundance: many; j_gene: TRBJ2-2; CDR3nt: TGCGCCAGCAGCAACACCGGGGAGCTGTTTTTT; CDR3aa: CASSNTGELFF
v_gene: TRBV20-1; len: 13; d_gene: TRBD1; abundance: few; j_gene: TRBJ1-2; CDR3nt: TGCAGTACGGAGGACAGGGCGAACTATGGCTACACCTTC; CDR3aa: CSTEDRANYGYTF
v_gene: TRBV20-1; len: 16; d_gene: TRBD2; abundance: few; j_gene: TRBJ2-3; CDR3nt: TGCAGTGCTCCTAAGGAGGGGACTACCTACACAGATACGCAGTATTTT; CDR3aa: CSAPKEGTTYTDTQYF
v_gene: TRBV20-1; len: 18; d_gene: .; abundance: few; j_gene: TRBJ2-7; CDR3nt: TGCAGTGCTAGGCGGCGGGGAGTGGGGACCGGGACCTCCTACGAGCAGTACTTC; CDR3aa: CSARRRGVGTGTSYEQYF
v_gene: TRBV3-1; len: 13; d_gene: .; abundance: .; j_gene: TRBJ2-7; CDR3nt: TGTGCCAGCAGCCAAGCCACAGGCTACGAGCAGTACTTC; CDR3aa: CASSQATGYEQYF
v_gene: TRBV24-1; len: 11; d_gene: .; abundance: .; j_gene: TRBJ2-2; CDR3nt: TGTGCCACCCAATACACCGGGGAGCTGTTTTTT; CDR3aa: CATQYTGELFF
v_gene: TRBV7-2; len: 15; d_gene: .; abundance: few; j_gene: TRBJ2-7; CDR3nt: TGTGCCAGCAGCTTAGCGCTTCGGACCACCTACGAGCAGTACTTC; CDR3aa: CASSLALRTTYEQYF
v_gene: TRBV7-3; len: 15; d_gene: TRBD2; abundance: few; j_gene: TRBJ2-3; CDR3nt: TGTGCCAGCAGCCAGACTAGCGGGGGGCCGTATACGCAGTATTTT; CDR3aa: CASSQTSGGPYTQYF
v_gene: TRBV18; len: 15; d_gene: .; abundance: .; j_gene: TRBJ2-1; CDR3nt: TGTGCCAGCTCACGACCTGGGACGGCGTACAATGAGCAGTTCTTC; CDR3aa: CASSRPGTAYNEQFF
v_gene: TRBV7-2; len: 14; d_gene: .; abundance: few; j_gene: TRBJ1-1; CDR3nt: TGTGCCAGCAGCTTAAACCATGGGGACACTGAAGCTTTCTTT; CDR3aa: CASSLNHGDTEAFF
v_gene: TRBV12-3/TRBV12-4; len: 15; d_gene: TRBD1; abundance: .; j_gene: TRBJ1-5; CDR3nt: TGTGCCAGCAGAACGGACAGGGCGAGCAATCAGCCCCAGCATTTT; CDR3aa: CASRTDRASNQPQHF
v_gene: TRBV30; len: 13; d_gene: .; abundance: .; j_gene: TRBJ1-1; CDR3nt: TGTGCCTGGGATGAGTATCCGAACACTGAAGCTTTCTTT; CDR3aa: CAWDEYPNTEAFF
v_gene: TRBV11-2; len: 16; d_gene: TRBD1; abundance: .; j_gene: TRBJ1-1; CDR3nt: TGTGCCAGCAGCTCTAGGGCCCGACAGGGGCACACTGAAGCTTTCTTT; CDR3aa: CASSSRARQGHTEAFF
v_gene: TRBV24-1; len: 15; d_gene: TRBD2; abundance: few; j_gene: TRBJ2-1; CDR3nt: TGTGCCACCAGTGATTCCGGACTAGCGGGGGGAGAGCAGTTCTTC; CDR3aa: CATSDSGLAGGEQFF
v_gene: TRBV27; len: 14; d_gene: TRBD1; abundance: .; j_gene: TRBJ2-2; CDR3nt: TGTGCCAGCAGGGGACAGGTCAACACCGGGGAGCTGTTTTTT; CDR3aa: CASRGQVNTGELFF
v_gene: TRBV5-1; len: 13; d_gene: .; abundance: .; j_gene: TRBJ1-4; CDR3nt: TGCGCCAGCAGTAGGGACAACAATGAAAAACTGTTTTTT; CDR3aa: CASSRDNNEKLFF
v_gene: TRBV4-3; len: 19; d_gene: TRBD2; abundance: .; j_gene: TRBJ2-3; CDR3nt: TGCGCCAGCAGCCAAAAATCAATGATTAGCGGGAGGAGCACAGATACGCAGTATTTT; CDR3aa: CASSQKSMISGRSTDTQYF
v_gene: TRBV12-3/TRBV12-4; len: 16; d_gene: TRBD2; abundance: .; j_gene: TRBJ2-6; CDR3nt: TGTGCCAGCAGTTTGTCCGGGGGGACTGGGGCCAACGTCCTGACTTTC; CDR3aa: CASSLSGGTGANVLTF
v_gene: TRBV18; len: 15; d_gene: TRBD2; abundance: few; j_gene: TRBJ2-7; CDR3nt: TGTGCCAGCTCACCCACTAGCGGGAGGGTCTACGAGCAGTACTTC; CDR3aa: CASSPTSGRVYEQYF
v_gene: TRBV4-2; len: 15; d_gene: TRBD2; abundance: few; j_gene: TRBJ2-7; CDR3nt: TGTGCCAGCAGCCCACAGCGGGAGATTGGAAGCGAGCAGTACTTC; CDR3aa: CASSPQREIGSEQYF
v_gene: TRBV19; len: 14; d_gene: .; abundance: few; j_gene: TRBJ1-1; CDR3nt: TGTGCCAGTAATGGAGGGGTACCGTCGTTGGAAGCTTTCTTT; CDR3aa: CASNGGVPSLEAFF
v_gene: TRBV24-1; len: 16; d_gene: TRBD2; abundance: .; j_gene: TRBJ2-3; CDR3nt: TGTGCCACCAGTGATTCTGGACTAGCGGGAGTAGATACGCAGTATTTT; CDR3aa: CATSDSGLAGVDTQYF
v_gene: TRBV6-1; len: 15; d_gene: .; abundance: few; j_gene: TRBJ2-3; CDR3nt: TGTGCCAGCCGACCTCCGGGGCGGGAATCAGATACGCAGTATTTT; CDR3aa: CASRPPGRESDTQYF
v_gene: TRBV20-1; len: 16; d_gene: .; abundance: few; j_gene: TRBJ1-5; CDR3nt: TGCAGTGCTAGATCGAAGGGGACCCATCTCAATCAGCCCCAGCATTTT; CDR3aa: CSARSKGTHLNQPQHF
v_gene: TRBV3-1; len: 17; d_gene: TRBD2; abundance: many; j_gene: TRBJ2-1; CDR3nt: TGTGCCAGCAGCCGAATGACTAGCGGTCTCTCCTACAATGAGCAGTTCTTC; CDR3aa: CASSRMTSGLSYNEQFF
v_gene: TRBV24-1; len: 15; d_gene: TRBD2; abundance: .; j_gene: TRBJ2-5; CDR3nt: TGTGCCACCAGTGCCGGCAGCGGGAGTAGGGAGACCCAGTACTTC; CDR3aa: CATSAGSGSRETQYF
v_gene: TRBV6-2/TRBV6-3; len: 18; d_gene: TRBD2; abundance: few; j_gene: TRBJ2-1; CDR3nt: TGTGCCAGCAGATCACTTAGCGGGGGACCGAGCTCCTACAATGAGCAGTTCTTC; CDR3aa: CASRSLSGGPSSYNEQFF
v_gene: TRBV2; len: 12; d_gene: .; abundance: .; j_gene: TRBJ2-5; CDR3nt: TGTGCCAGCAGTATATTACAAGAGACCCAGTACTTC; CDR3aa: CASSILQETQYF
v_gene: TRBV7-6; len: 15; d_gene: TRBD2; abundance: few; j_gene: TRBJ2-1; CDR3nt: TGTGCCAGCAGCTGGAGCGGGGGGGCCTTCAATGAGCAGTTCTTC; CDR3aa: CASSWSGGAFNEQFF
v_gene: TRBV6-6; len: 16; d_gene: .; abundance: many; j_gene: TRBJ1-5; CDR3nt: TGTGCCAGCGATTCTGGTGTTATCCGGGAGGGACAGCCCCAGCATTTT; CDR3aa: CASDSGVIREGQPQHF
v_gene: TRBV7-2; len: 13; d_gene: .; abundance: .; j_gene: TRBJ1-2; CDR3nt: TGTGCCAGCACCAGCGGGTTCCTGCGGGGCTACACCTTC; CDR3aa: CASTSGFLRGYTF
v_gene: TRBV19; len: 16; d_gene: TRBD1; abundance: few; j_gene: TRBJ2-1; CDR3nt: TGTGCCAGTAGTCCCCGACAGGGTGGGCACTACAATGAGCAGTTCTTC; CDR3aa: CASSPRQGGHYNEQFF
v_gene: TRBV29-1; len: 13; d_gene: .; abundance: .; j_gene: TRBJ1-1; CDR3nt: TGCAGCGTTGAAGGACAGCAGAACACTGAAGCTTTCTTT; CDR3aa: CSVEGQQNTEAFF
v_gene: TRBV24-1; len: 12; d_gene: .; abundance: many; j_gene: TRBJ1-5; CDR3nt: TGTGCCACCAGTGATGGTGATCAGCCCCAGCATTTT; CDR3aa: CATSDGDQPQHF
v_gene: TRBV9; len: 18; d_gene: TRBD2; abundance: few; j_gene: TRBJ2-1; CDR3nt: TGTGCCAGCAGCGTAGTTGTTCTGGCGGGGGGGCACGGGAATGAGCAGTTCTTC; CDR3aa: CASSVVVLAGGHGNEQFF
v_gene: TRBV4-1; len: 16; d_gene: TRBD1; abundance: .; j_gene: TRBJ1-2; CDR3nt: TGCGCCAGCAGCCACTCCGGGACAGAGGGATCCCATGGCTACACCTTC; CDR3aa: CASSHSGTEGSHGYTF